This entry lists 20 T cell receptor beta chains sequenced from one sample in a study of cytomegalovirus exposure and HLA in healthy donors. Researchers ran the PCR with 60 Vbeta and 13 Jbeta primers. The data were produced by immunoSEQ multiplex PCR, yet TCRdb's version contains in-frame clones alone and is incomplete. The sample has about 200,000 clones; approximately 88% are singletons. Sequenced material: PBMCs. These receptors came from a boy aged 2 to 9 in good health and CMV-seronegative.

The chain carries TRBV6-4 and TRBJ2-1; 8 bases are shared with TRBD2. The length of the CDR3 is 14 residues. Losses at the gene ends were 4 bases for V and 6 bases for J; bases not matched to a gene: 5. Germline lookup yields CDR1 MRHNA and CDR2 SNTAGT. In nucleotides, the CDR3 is TGTGCCAGCAGTGCCGGGAGGGGAGGCAATGAGCAGTTCTTC. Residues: CASSAGRGGNEQFF.

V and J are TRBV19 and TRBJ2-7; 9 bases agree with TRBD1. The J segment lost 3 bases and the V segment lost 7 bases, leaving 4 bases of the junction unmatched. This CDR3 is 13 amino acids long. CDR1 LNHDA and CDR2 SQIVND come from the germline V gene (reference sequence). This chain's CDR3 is CASTPGQGYEQYF. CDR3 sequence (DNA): TGTGCCAGTACGCCGGGACAGGGCTACGAGCAGTACTTC.

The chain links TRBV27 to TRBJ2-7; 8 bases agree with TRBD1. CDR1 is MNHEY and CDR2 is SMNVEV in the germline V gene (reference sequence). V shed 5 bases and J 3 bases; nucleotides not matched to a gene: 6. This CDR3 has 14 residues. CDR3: CASSPTGTGYEQYF. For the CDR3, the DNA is TGTGCCAGCAGTCCTACCGGGACAGGCTACGAGCAGTACTTC.

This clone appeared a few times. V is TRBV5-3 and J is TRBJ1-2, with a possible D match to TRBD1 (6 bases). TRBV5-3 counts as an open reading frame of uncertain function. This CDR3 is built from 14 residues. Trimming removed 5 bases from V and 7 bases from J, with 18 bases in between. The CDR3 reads CARRWDNSWGGYTF. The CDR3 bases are TGTGCCAGAAGATGGGACAACTCCTGGGGTGGCTACACCTTC.

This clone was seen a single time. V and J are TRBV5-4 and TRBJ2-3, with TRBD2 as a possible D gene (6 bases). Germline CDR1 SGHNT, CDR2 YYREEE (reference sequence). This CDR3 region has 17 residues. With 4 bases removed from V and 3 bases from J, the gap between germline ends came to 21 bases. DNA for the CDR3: TGTGCCAGCAGCGTAGCCTCCGGGAGTTTGGGAACAGATACGCAGTATTTT. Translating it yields CASSVASGSLGTDTQYF.

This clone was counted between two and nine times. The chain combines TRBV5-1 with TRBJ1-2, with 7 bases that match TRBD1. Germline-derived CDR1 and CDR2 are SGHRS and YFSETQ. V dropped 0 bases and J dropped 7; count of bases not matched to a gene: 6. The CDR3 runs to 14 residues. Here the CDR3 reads CASSLGTGDGGYTF. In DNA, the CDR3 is TGCGCCAGCAGCTTGGGAACAGGGGACGGTGGCTACACCTTC.

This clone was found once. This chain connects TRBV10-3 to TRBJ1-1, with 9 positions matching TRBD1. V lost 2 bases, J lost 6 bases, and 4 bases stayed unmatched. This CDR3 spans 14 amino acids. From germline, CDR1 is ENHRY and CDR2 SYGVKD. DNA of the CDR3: TGTGCCATCAGTGAGGCCGGACAGGGGCCTGAAGCTTTCTTT. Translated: CAISEAGQGPEAFF.

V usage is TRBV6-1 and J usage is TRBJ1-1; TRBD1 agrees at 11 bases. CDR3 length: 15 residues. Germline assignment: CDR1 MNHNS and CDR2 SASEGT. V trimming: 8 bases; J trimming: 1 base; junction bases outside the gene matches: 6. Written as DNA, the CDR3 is TGTGCCAGCCAAGGGACAGGGGGACGGAACACTGAAGCTTTCTTT. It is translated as CASQGTGGRNTEAFF.

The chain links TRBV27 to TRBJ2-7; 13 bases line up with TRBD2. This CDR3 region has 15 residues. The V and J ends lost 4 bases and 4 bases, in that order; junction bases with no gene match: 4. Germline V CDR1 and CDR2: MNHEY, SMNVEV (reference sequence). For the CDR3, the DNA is TGTGCCAGCAGTTCCGGACTAGCGGGGGTTTACGAGCAGTACTTC. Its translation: CASSSGLAGVYEQYF.

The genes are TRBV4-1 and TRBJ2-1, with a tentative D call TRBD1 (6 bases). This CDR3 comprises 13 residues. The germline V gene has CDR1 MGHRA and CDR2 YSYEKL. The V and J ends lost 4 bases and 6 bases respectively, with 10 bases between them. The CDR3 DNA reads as TGCGCCAGCAGCCCCCAGGGGAGCAATGAGCAGTTCTTC. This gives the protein CASSPQGSNEQFF.

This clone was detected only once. As DNA, the CDR3 is TGTGCCAGCAGCGTAGGCAGGGAGGTACGCACCTATGGCTACACCTTC. It codes for CASSVGREVRTYGYTF. V and J are TRBV9 and TRBJ1-2; D may be TRBD1 (5 bases). Germline V gene data show CDR1 as SGDLS and CDR2 as YYNGEE. Trimming cost V 0 bases and J 4 bases, with 16 bases left between them. The CDR3 is 16 residues long.

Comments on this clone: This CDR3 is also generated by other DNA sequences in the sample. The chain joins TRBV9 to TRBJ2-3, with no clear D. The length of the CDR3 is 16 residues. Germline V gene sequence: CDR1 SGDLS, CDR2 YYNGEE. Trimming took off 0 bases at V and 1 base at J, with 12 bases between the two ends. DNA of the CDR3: TGTGCCAGCAGCGTAGTGGCAGGCCAACGCACAGATACGCAGTATTTT. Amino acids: CASSVVAGQRTDTQYF.

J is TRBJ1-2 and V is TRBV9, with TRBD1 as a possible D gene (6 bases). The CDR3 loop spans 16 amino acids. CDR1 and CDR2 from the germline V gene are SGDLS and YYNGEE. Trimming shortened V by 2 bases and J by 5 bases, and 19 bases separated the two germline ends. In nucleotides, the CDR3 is TGTGCCAGCAGCGTCGACAGCCTGGGGGCTTTATATGGCTACACCTTC. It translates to CASSVDSLGALYGYTF.

Here the CDR3 DNA reads TGTGCCAGCAGCCAAGGGAGGGGCAGGGGCTACGAGCAGTACTTC. This encodes CASSQGRGRGYEQYF. This chain uses TRBV5-5 with TRBJ2-7; perhaps TRBD2 as D (7 bases). The germline V and J ends were trimmed by 4 bases and 3 bases, with 17 bases remaining between them. CDR1 is SGHKS and CDR2 is YYEKEE in the germline V gene (reference sequence). The CDR3 consists of 15 residues.

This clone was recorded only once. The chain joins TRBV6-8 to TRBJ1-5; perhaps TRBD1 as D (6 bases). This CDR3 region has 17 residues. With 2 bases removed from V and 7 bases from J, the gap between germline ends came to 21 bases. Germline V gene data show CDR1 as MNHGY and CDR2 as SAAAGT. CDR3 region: CASSYLARGPRGQPQHF. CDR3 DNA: TGTGCCAGCAGTTACCTAGCTCGGGGACCCAGGGGACAGCCCCAGCATTTT.

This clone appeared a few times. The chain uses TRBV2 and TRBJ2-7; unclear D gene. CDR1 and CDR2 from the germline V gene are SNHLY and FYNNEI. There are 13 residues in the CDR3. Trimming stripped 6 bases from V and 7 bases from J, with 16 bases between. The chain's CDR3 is CASSANPSGEQYF. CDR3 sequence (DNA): TGTGCCAGCAGCGCCAATCCTTCGGGTGAGCAGTACTTC.

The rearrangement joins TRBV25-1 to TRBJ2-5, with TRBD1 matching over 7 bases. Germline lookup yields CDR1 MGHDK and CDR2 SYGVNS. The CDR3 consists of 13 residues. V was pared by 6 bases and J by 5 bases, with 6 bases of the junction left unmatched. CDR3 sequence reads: CASSNRGAETQYF. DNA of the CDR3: TGTGCCAGCAGCAACAGGGGAGCGGAGACCCAGTACTTC.

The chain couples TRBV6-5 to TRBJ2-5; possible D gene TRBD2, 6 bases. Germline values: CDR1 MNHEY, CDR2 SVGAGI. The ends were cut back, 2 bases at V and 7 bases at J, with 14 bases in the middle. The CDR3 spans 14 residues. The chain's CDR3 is CASSYNPKGGTQYF. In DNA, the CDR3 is TGTGCCAGCAGTTACAACCCCAAGGGAGGGACCCAGTACTTC.

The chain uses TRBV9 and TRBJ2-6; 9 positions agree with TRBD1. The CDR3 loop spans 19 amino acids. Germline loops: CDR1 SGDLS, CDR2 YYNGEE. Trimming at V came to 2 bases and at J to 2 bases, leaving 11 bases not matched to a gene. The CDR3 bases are TGTGCCAGCAGCGTCCGAGTTTGGGACAGGGCGACTGGGGCCAACGTCCTGACTTTC. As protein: CASSVRVWDRATGANVLTF. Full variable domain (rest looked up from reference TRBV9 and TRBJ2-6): DSGVTQTPKHLITATGQRVTLRCSPRSGDLSVYWYQQSLDQGLQFLIQYYNGEERAKGNILERFSAQQFPDLHSELNLSSLELGDSALYFCASSVRVWDRATGANVLTFGAGSRLTVL.

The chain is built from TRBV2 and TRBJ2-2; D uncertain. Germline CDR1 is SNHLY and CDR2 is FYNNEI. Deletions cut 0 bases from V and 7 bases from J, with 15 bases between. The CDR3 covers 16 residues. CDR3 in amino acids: CASSEAPPGSHGELFF. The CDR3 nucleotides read TGTGCCAGCAGTGAAGCGCCCCCCGGGTCTCACGGGGAGCTGTTTTTT.